The sequence of this T cell receptor (beta chain) was determined in a study of T cells in Graves' hyperthyroidism and ophthalmopathy. Trimming took off 4 bases at V and 6 bases at J, with 18 bases between the two ends. The CDR3 is 15 residues long. Many counts were recorded for this clonotype. Amplification yielded TCR beta CDR3 regions, with RNA transcripts as the source. First-round RT-PCR targeting the TCR CDR3 was performed with the HTBI primer set. TCRdb processed the multiplex PCR reads anew with MiXCR; each CDR3 protein has one entry. Of approximately 510,000 distinct CDR3 sequences listed, around 20% are singletons. Stable Graves' hyperthyroidism denoted no ophthalmopathy progression over 18 months.

The chain carries TRBV12-3 or TRBV12-4 and TRBJ1-1; maybe TRBD1 (5 bases). This receptor was taken from a man aged 18 to 30 with Graves' hyperthyroidism. Sequencing input: blood. This CDR3 reads CASSSQGDGSSEAFF. CDR3 in DNA: TGTGCCAGCAGTTCTCAGGGCGATGGTAGTTCTGAAGCTTTCTTT.